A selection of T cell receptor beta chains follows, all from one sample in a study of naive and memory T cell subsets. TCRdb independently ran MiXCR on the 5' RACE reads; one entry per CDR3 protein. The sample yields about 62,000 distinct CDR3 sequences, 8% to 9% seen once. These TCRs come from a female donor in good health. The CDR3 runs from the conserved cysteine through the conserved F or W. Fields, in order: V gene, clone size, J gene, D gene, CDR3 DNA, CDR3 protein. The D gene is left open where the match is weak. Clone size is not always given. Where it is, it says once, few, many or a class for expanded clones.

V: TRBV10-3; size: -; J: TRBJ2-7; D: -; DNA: TGTGCCATCAGTAGTAGGGAATTCTACGAGCAGTACTTC; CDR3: CAISSREFYEQYF
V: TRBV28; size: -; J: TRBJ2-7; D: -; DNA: TGTGCCAGCAGCTCGGACAGCGAGCAGTACTTC; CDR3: CASSSDSEQYF
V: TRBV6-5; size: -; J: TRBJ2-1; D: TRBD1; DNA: TGTGCCAGCAGTTCCCCTGCCTCTGGACAGGTCAATGAGCAGTTCTTC; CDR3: CASSSPASGQVNEQFF
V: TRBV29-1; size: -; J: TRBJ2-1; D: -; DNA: TGCAGCGTTCCAAGTGCGGGACTTAGCAATGAGCAGTTCTTC; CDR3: CSVPSAGLSNEQFF
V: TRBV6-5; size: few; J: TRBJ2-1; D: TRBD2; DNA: TGTGCCAGCACCACTCGGGACTATTACGAGCAGTTCTTC; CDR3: CASTTRDYYEQFF
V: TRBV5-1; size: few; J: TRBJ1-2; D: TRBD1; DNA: TGCGCCAGCAGCCCCCCTGGACAGGCGAGCTACCTTTTC; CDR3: CASSPPGQASYLF
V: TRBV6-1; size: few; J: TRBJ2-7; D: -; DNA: TGTGCCAGCAGTGAAGGTTCGGGGGGCTATAGCGAGCAGTACTTC; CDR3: CASSEGSGGYSEQYF
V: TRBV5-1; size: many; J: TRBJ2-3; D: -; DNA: TGCGCCAGCCTCCCCGGAGCAAGCACAGATACGCAGTATTTT; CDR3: CASLPGASTDTQYF
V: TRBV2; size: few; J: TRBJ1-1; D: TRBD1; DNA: TGTGCCAGCAGTGTTCGGACAGGGCTACGGGTGAACACTGAAGCTTTCTTT; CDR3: CASSVRTGLRVNTEAFF
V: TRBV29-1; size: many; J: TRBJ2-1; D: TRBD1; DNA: TGCAGCGTTGCAGGGGGCAATGAGCAGTTCTTC; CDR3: CSVAGGNEQFF
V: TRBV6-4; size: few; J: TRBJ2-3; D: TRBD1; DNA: TGTGCCAGCAGTTCGGGACAGGGGGAGGGAGATACGCAGTATTTT; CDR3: CASSSGQGEGDTQYF
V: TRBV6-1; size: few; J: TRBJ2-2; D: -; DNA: TGTGCCAGCAGTGAAGCGCGGCTTAGCGCCGGGGAGCTGTTTTTT; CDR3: CASSEARLSAGELFF
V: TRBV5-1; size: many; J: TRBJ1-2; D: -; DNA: TGCGCCAGCAGCTCCCCAAGGGGGGATGGCTACACCTTC; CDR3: CASSSPRGDGYTF
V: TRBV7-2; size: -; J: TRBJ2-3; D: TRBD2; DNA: TGTGCCAGCAGCTCTAGCGGGGGGGCCTTCCGCACAGATACGCAGTATTTT; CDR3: CASSSSGGAFRTDTQYF
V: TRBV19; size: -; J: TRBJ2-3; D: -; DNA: TGTGCCACCCAACTCCTAGGGGCCAACACAGATACGCAGTATTTT; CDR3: CATQLLGANTDTQYF
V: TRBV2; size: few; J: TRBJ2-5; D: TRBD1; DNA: TGTGCCAGCAGTGGACAGGGGGCAAAGCAAGAGACCCAGTACTTC; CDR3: CASSGQGAKQETQYF
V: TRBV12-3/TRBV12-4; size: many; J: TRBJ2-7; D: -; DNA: TGTGCCAGCAGTTTTCGACGGTACGAGCAGTACTTC; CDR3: CASSFRRYEQYF
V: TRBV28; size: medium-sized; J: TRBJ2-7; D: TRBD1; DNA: TGTGCCAGCAGTGCGAGGACAGGGGGCAGGAACGAGCAGTACTTC; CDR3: CASSARTGGRNEQYF
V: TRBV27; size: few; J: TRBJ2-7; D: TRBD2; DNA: TGTGCCAGCAGTTTTTCGACTAGCGGGAGGTACGAGCAGTACTTC; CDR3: CASSFSTSGRYEQYF
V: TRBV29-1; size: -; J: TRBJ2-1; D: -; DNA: TGCAGCGTTGTCCACGGGCAGCGGGTCAACATTGGGAATGAGCAGTTCTTC; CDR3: CSVVHGQRVNIGNEQFF
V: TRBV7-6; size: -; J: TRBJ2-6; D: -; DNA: TGTGCCAGCAGCTTACCCCCGAGAGCGATCCCCTCTGGGGCCAACGTCCTGACTTTC; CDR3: CASSLPPRAIPSGANVLTF
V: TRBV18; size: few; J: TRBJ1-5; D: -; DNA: TGTGCCAGCTCACCCACAGGGTCAGGGCAGCCCCAGCATTTT; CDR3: CASSPTGSGQPQHF
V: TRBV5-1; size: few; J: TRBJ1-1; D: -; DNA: TGCGCCAGCAGCTTGGAGGGCAGTGAAGCTTTCTTT; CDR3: CASSLEGSEAFF
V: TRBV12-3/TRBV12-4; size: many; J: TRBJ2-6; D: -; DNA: TGTGCCAGCAGATCTCGGACATCTGGGGCCAACGTCCTGACTTTC; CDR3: CASRSRTSGANVLTF
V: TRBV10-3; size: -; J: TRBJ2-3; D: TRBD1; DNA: TGTGCCATCAGTGATAGACAGGGAACAGATACGCAGTATTTT; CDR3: CAISDRQGTDTQYF
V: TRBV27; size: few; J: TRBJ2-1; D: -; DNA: TGTGCCAGCAGTTTAAAACAGAGCTCCTACAATGAGCAGTTCTTC; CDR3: CASSLKQSSYNEQFF
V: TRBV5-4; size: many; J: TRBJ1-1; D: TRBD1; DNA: TGTGCCAGCAGCTTACAGGGGGCTGGGTCTGAAGCTTTCTTT; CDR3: CASSLQGAGSEAFF
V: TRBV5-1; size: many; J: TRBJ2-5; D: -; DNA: TGCGCCAGCAGCTGGTCGACGGGGCCAACCCAAGAGACCCAGTACTTC; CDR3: CASSWSTGPTQETQYF
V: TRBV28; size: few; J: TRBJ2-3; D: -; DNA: TGTGCCAGCAGGGTGAGGACGGATACGCAGTATTTT; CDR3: CASRVRTDTQYF
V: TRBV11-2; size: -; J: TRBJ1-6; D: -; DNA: TGTGCCAGCAGCTTAGGCCAGAATAATTCACCCCTCCACTTT; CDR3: CASSLGQNNSPLHF
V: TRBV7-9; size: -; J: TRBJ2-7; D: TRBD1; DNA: TGTGCCAGCAGCGGGGACAGTCGCTACGAGCAGTACTTC; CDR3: CASSGDSRYEQYF
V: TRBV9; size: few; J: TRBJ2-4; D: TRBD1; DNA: TGTGCCAGCAGCGTAGGTTGGACAGGGGGGGACATTCAGTACTTC; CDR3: CASSVGWTGGDIQYF
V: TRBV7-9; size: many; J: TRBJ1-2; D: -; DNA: TGTGCCAGCAGCTTAGGGGTTCTGTATGGCTACACCTTC; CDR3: CASSLGVLYGYTF
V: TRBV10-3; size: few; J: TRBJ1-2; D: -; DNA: TGTGCCATCAGTGAAAACTCTCCAGGAGACTATGGCTACACCTTC; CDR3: CAISENSPGDYGYTF
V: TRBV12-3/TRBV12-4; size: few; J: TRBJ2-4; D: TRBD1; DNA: TGTGCCAGCAGTCCAACTGACAGGGGTCGAGCCAAAAACATTCAGTACTTC; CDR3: CASSPTDRGRAKNIQYF
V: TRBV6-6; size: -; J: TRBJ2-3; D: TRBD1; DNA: TGTGCCAGCAGCCACAAGCAGGGGGCGACAACAGATACGCAGTATTTT; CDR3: CASSHKQGATTDTQYF
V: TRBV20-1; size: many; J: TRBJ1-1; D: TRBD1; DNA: TGCAGTGCTAGACCAGGGGGTATTGAAGCTTTCTTT; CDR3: CSARPGGIEAFF
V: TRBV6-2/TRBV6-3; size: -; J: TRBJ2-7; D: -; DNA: TGTGCCAGCAGTGACTACAGGGAAGGCTACGAGCAGTACTTC; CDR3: CASSDYREGYEQYF
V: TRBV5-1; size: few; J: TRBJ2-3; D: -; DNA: TGCGCCAGCAGCTTGGGAGGGATGAGCACAGATACGCAGTATTTT; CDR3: CASSLGGMSTDTQYF
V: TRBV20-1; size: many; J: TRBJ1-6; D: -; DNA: TGCAGTGCGTACCGGGACTATAATTCACCCCTCCACTTT; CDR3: CSAYRDYNSPLHF
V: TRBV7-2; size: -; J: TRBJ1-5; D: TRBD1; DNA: TGTGCCAGCAGCTTAGTTTATGGGACAGGGGGCCAGCCCCAGCATTTT; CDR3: CASSLVYGTGGQPQHF
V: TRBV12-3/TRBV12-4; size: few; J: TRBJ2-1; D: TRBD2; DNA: TGTGCCAGCATGTGGTCAGCGGGGGGCCGTGAGCAGTTCTTC; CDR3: CASMWSAGGREQFF
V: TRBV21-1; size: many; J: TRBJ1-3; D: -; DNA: TGTGCCAGCAGCAAAGAGTCGTCACGGACAGCGGGATCCTCTGGAAACACCATATATTTT; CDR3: CASSKESSRTAGSSGNTIYF
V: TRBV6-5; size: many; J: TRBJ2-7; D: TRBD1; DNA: TGTGCCAGCAGCCGCGGACAGGGGGCCTACGAGCAGTACTTC; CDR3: CASSRGQGAYEQYF
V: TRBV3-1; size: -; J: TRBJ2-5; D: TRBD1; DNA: TGTGCCAGCAGCTTCCAGACAGGGACCCAAGAGACCCAGTACTTC; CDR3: CASSFQTGTQETQYF
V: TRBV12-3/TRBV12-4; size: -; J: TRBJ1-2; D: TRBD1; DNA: TGTGCCAGCAGTTCTACGACAGGGACGTATGGCTACACCTTC; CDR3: CASSSTTGTYGYTF
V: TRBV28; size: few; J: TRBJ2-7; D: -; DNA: TGTGCCAGCAGCCCTTGGCTAGCAGGGAACGAGCAGTACTTC; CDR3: CASSPWLAGNEQYF